These T cell receptor beta chains were read from a single sample in a study of tumor and adjacent non-tumor tissue in lung cancer. TCRdb independently ran MiXCR on the multiplex PCR reads; one entry per CDR3 protein. The sample carries fewer than 90,000 distinct CDR3 sequences, roughly three quarters recorded once. The sequencing sample was made of distant non-tumor lung tissue. The receptor source for this set is a woman aged 50 to 60 with non-small cell lung cancer. The CDR3 runs from the conserved cysteine through the conserved F or W. D genes are given only for firm matches. A clone size is listed for some rows: how often the clone was seen (once, few, many), or a class if it is expanded.

CDR3: CPGSLWGQLATDTQYF; DNA: TGTCCCGGCAGCTTGTGGGGCCAGCTAGCGACAGATACGCAGTATTTC; D: NA; length: 16; V: TRBV11-2; J: TRBJ2-3; size: NA
CDR3: CVSSDRQGVARDGNEQFF; DNA: TGTGTCAGTAGCGATCGTCAGGGAGTAGCGAGAGATGGCAATGAGCAATTCTTC; D: NA; length: 18; V: TRBV14; J: TRBJ2-1; size: NA
CDR3: CASSQKKIWTDMNTEAFF; DNA: TGTGCCAGCAGCCAAAAAAAAATTTGGACAGACATGAACACTGAAGCTTTCTTT; D: NA; length: 18; V: TRBV5-5; J: TRBJ1-1; size: many
CDR3: CSVEGQYYEQHF; DNA: TGCAGCGTTGAGGGACAGTATTACGAGCAGCACTTC; D: TRBD1; length: 12; V: TRBV29-1; J: TRBJ2-7; size: NA
CDR3: CSVAAGQGLEQYF; DNA: TGCAGCGTTGCGGCGGGACAGGGGCTCGAACAATACTTC; D: TRBD1; length: 13; V: TRBV29-1; J: TRBJ2-7; size: NA
CDR3: CSVRDQDRDTGDLFF; DNA: TGCAGCGTTAGGGACCAGGACAGAGACACCGGGGATCTGTTTTTT; D: NA; length: 15; V: TRBV29-1; J: TRBJ2-2; size: NA
CDR3: CASSSLGGPSRNELFF; DNA: TGCGCCAGCAGCTCCCTCGGCGGCCCCAGTCGCAATGAGCTGTTCTTT; D: NA; length: 16; V: TRBV4-1; J: TRBJ2-1; size: NA
CDR3: CASHFSGLLNNEQFF; DNA: TGTGCCAGCCATTTTTCTGGTTTGTTGAACAATGAGCAGTTCTTC; D: NA; length: 15; V: TRBV12-3/TRBV12-4; J: TRBJ2-1; size: NA
CDR3: CNVEGGRGPGANVLTF; DNA: TGCAACGTTGAGGGGGGCAGGGGTCCTGGGGCCAACGTTCTGACTTTC; D: NA; length: 16; V: TRBV29-1; J: TRBJ2-6; size: NA
CDR3: CASRHFKGQGAKDTDTQYF; DNA: TGTGCCAGCAGACATTTCAAAGGACAGGGAGCAAAGGACACAGATACGCAGTATTTT; D: TRBD1; length: 19; V: TRBV6-5; J: TRBJ2-3; size: NA